This is a list of T cell receptor beta chains from one sample in a study of circulating CD8 cells and anti-PD-1 response in melanoma. TCRdb re-called the reads through MiXCR, storing one row per CDR3 protein. The table records roughly 460 distinct CDR3 sequences, approximately 10% of them present only once. The sample consisted of CD8+ T cells from PBMCs, taken at baseline or after one month of anti-PD-1 therapy (not recorded which). Receptors originate from a human donor with melanoma. Each CDR3 is given with its conserved first and last residue.

CDR3 length,J gene,V gene,CDR3 protein
13,TRBJ2-1,TRBV27,CASSFRARNEQFF
15,TRBJ2-2,TRBV19,CASKDSELNTGELFF
15,TRBJ2-2,TRBV6-6,CASSYFTTNTGELFF
15,TRBJ2-1,TRBV7-3,CASSSTPGQSNEQFF
14,TRBJ1-1,TRBV30,CAWTPGHGDTEAFF
15,TRBJ1-5,TRBV12-5,CASGSGWGGNQPQHF
15,TRBJ2-3,TRBV5-4,CASSQAGALTDTQYF
13,TRBJ2-7,TRBV27,CASSSRDYYEQYF
13,TRBJ2-7,TRBV25-1,CASTPPAADEQYF
14,TRBJ1-1,TRBV27,CASSLLGQNTEAFF
14,TRBJ2-7,TRBV6-6,CASSPLGPPYEQYF
10,TRBJ2-7,TRBV29-1,CSVRGDEQYF
16,TRBJ1-2,TRBV5-6,CASSLEVGSETYGYTF
16,TRBJ2-1,TRBV2,CASTTGQGASYNEQFF
15,TRBJ2-2,TRBV7-8,CASSPLGGDTGELFF
13,TRBJ2-7,TRBV24-1,CATSDVGSVEQYF
18,TRBJ2-1,TRBV10-3,CAISESRPGTLSYNEQFF
15,TRBJ2-2,TRBV27,CASSDSAGGTGELFF
14,TRBJ2-1,TRBV10-3,CAISKWGAVNEQFF
13,TRBJ2-3,TRBV6-5,CASSYRGTDTQYF
12,TRBJ1-2,TRBV29-1,CSVLQGNYGYTF
11,TRBJ2-1,TRBV25-1,CASREGGRQFF
14,TRBJ2-7,TRBV2,CAFQTGGLFDEQYF
14,TRBJ2-3,TRBV12-3/TRBV12-4,CASSWTGLTDTQYF
13,TRBJ1-1,TRBV20-1,CSADDLGSTEAFF
14,TRBJ2-3,TRBV7-3,CASLTPSGGDTQYF
14,TRBJ2-1,TRBV19,CASRPSGGAGEQFF
15,TRBJ2-7,TRBV27,CASSLFGGTSYEQYF
16,TRBJ1-1,TRBV7-2,CASSLISGYLNTEAFF
13,TRBJ1-5,TRBV19,CASSIQGPGPQHF
13,TRBJ2-5,TRBV12-3/TRBV12-4,CASNTENQETQYF
15,TRBJ2-6,TRBV4-3,CASSPSGAGANILAF
17,TRBJ2-5,TRBV7-2,CASSLAGTGSTQETQYF
14,TRBJ2-7,TRBV19,CASSGRTGAYEQYF
12,TRBJ2-7,TRBV19,CASSTLSYEQYF
15,TRBJ2-5,TRBV20-1,CSASEDRGLQETQYF
14,TRBJ1-5,TRBV25-1,CASSHVTSNQPQHF
15,TRBJ2-5,TRBV9,CASSVEAGVWETQYF